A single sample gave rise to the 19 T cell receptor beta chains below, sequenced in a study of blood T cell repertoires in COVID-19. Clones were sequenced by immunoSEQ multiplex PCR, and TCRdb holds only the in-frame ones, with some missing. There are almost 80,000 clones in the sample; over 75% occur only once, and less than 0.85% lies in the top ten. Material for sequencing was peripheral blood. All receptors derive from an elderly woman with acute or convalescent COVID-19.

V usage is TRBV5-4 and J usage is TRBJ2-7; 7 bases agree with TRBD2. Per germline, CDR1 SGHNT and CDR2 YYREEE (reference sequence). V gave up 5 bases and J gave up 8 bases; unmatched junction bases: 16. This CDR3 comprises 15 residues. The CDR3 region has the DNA TGTGCCAGCAGTGTGGGGGGGGGAGTTGAGGCGAAGCAGTACTTC. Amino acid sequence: CASSVGGGVEAKQYF.

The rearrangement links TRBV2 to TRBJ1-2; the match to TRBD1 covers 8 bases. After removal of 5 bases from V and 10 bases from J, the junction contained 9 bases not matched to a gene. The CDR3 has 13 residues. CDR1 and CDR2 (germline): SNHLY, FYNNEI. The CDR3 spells CASSSRTGFDYTF. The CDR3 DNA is TGTGCCAGCAGTAGTAGGACAGGGTTCGACTACACCTTC.

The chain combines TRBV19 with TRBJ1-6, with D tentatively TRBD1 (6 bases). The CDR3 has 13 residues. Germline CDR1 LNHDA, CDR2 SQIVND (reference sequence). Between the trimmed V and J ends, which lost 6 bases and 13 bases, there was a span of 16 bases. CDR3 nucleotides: TGTGCCAGTAGCGGTACAGGGAATAGGCCCCTCCACTTT. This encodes CASSGTGNRPLHF.

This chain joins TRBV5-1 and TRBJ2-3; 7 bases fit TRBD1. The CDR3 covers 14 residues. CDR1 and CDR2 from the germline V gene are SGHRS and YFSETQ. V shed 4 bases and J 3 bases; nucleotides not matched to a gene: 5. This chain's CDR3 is CASSPSQGTDTQYF. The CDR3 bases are TGCGCCAGCAGCCCCTCACAGGGGACAGATACGCAGTATTTT.

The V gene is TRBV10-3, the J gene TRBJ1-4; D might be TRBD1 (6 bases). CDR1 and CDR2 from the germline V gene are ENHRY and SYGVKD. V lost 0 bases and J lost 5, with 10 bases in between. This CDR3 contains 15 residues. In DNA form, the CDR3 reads TGTGCCATCAGTGAGTCGGGGGGGGCGAATGAAAAACTGTTTTTT. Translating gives CAISESGGANEKLFF.

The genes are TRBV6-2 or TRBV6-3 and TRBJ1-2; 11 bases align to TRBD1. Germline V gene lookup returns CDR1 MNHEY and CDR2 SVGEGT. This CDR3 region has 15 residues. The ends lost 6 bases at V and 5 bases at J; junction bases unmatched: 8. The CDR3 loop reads CASSSPGTGGYGYTF. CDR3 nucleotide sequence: TGTGCCAGCAGCTCCCCCGGGACAGGGGGGTATGGCTACACCTTC.

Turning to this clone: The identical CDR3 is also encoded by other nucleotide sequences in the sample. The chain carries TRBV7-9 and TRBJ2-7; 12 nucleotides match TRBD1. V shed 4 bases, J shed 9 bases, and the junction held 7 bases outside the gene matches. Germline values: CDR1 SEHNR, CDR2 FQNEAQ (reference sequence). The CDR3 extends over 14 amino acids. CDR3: CASSSSGTGGLQYF. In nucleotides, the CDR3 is TGTGCCAGCAGCTCCTCCGGGACAGGGGGCCTGCAGTACTTC.

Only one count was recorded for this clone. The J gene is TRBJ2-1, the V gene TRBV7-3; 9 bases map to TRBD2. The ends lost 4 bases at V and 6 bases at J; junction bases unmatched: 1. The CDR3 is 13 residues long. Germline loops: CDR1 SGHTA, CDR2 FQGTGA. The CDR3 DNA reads TGTGCCAGCAGCTCGACTAGCGGCAATGAGCAGTTCTTC. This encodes CASSSTSGNEQFF.

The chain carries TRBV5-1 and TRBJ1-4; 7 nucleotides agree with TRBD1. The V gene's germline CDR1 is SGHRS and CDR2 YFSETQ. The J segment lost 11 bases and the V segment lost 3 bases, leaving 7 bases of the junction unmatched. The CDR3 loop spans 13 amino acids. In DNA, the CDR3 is TGCGCCAGCAGCTCTCCGAGGGGGCTGAAACTGTTTTTT. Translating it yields CASSSPRGLKLFF.

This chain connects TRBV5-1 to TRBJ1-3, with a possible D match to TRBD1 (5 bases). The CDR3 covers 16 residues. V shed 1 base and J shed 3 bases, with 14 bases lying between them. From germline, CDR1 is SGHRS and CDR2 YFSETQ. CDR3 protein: CASSLSGAHSGNTIYF. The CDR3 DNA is TGCGCCAGCAGCTTGTCTGGGGCGCATAGTGGAAACACCATATATTTT.

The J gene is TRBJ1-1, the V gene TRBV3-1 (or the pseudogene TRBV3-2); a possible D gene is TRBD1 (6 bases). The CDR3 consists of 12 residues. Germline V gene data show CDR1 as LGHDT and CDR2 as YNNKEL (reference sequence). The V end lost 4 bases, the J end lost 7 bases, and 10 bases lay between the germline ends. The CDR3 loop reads CASSRGQFEAFF. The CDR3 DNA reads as TGTGCCAGCAGCCGGGGGCAGTTTGAAGCTTTCTTT.

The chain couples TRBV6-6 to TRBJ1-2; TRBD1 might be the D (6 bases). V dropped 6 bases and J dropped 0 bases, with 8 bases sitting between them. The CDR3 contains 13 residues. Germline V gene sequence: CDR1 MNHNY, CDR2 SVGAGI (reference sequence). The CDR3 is CASRGQSNYGYTF. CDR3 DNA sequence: TGTGCCAGCAGAGGACAGTCTAACTATGGCTACACCTTC.

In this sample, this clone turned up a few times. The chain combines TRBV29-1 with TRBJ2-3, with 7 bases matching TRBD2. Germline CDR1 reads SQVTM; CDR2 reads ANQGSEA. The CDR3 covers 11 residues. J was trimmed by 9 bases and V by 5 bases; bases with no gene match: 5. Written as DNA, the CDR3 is TGCAGCGTTTGGGGGGGGGAAACGCAGTATTTT. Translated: CSVWGGETQYF.

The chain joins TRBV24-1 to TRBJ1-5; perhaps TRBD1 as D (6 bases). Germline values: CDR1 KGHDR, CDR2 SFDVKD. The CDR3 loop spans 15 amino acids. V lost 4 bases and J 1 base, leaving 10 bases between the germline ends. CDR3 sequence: CATSDVGQSNQPQHF. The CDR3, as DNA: TGTGCCACCAGTGACGTCGGACAGAGCAATCAGCCCCAGCATTTT.

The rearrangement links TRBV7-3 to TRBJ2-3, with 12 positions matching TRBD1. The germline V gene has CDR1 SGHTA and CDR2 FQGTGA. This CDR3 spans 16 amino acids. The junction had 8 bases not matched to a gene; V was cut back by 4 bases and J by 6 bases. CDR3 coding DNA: TGTGCCAGCAGCTCCTACGGGACAGGGGGCGCGGATACGCAGTATTTT. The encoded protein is CASSSYGTGGADTQYF.

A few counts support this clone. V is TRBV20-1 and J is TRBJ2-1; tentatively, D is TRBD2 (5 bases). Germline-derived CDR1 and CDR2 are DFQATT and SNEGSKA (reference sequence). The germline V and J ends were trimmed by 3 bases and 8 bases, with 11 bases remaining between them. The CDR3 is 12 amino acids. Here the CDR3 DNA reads TGCAGTGCTAGTCCTAGCTTCGATGAGCAGTTCTTC. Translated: CSASPSFDEQFF.

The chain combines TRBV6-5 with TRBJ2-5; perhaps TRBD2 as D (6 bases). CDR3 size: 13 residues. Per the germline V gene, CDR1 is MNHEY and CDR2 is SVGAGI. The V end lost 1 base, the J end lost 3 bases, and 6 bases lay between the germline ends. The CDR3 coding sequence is TGTGCCAGCAGTTACTGGAGGGAAGAGACCCAGTACTTC. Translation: CASSYWREETQYF.

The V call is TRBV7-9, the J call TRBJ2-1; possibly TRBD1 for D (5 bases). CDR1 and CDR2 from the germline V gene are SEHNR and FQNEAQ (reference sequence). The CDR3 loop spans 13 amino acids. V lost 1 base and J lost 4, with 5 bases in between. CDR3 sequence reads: CASSLGQYNEQFF. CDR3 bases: TGTGCCAGCAGCTTAGGACAGTACAATGAGCAGTTCTTC.

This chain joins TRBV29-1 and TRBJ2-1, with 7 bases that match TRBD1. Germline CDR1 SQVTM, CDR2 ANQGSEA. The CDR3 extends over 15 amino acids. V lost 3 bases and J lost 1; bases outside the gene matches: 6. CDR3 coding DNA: TGCAGCGTTGACCCTACAGGGGCTTCCTACAATGAGCAGTTCTTC. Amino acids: CSVDPTGASYNEQFF.